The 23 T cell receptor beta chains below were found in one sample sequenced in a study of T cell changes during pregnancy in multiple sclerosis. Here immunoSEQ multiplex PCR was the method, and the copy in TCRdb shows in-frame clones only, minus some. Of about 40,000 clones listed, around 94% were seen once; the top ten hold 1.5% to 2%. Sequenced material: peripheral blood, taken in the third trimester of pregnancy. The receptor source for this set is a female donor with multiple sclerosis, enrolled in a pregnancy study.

The CDR3 region is CASSLAGEGGELFF. CDR3 DNA sequence: TGTGCCAGCAGCTTGGCTGGGGAGGGCGGGGAGCTGTTTTTT. The chain carries TRBV5-5 and TRBJ2-2; 7 bases match TRBD2. There are 14 residues in the CDR3. The V segment lost 0 bases and the J segment 7 bases; nucleotides outside the gene matches: 3. Per the germline V gene, CDR1 is SGHKS and CDR2 is YYEKEE (reference sequence).

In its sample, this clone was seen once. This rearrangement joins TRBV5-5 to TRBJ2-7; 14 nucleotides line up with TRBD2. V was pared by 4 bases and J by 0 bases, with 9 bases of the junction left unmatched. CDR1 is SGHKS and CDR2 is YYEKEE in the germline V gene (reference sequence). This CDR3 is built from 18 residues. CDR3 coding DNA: TGTGCCAGCAGCCGACGACCAGGGACTAGCGGGGGCTCCTACGAGCAGTACTTC. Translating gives CASSRRPGTSGGSYEQYF.

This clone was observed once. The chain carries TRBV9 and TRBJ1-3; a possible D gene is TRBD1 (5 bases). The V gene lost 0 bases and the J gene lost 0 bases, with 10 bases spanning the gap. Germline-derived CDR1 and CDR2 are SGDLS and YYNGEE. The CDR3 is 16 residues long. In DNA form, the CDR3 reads TGTGCCAGCAGCGTAGTCGGAGACAGCTCTGGAAACACCATATATTTT. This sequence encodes CASSVVGDSSGNTIYF.

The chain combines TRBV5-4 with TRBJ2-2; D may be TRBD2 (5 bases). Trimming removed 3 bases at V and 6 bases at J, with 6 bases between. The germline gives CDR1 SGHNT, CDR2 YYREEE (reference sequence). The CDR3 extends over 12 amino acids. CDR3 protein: CASSSEAGELFF. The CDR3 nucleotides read TGTGCCAGCAGCTCGGAGGCCGGGGAGCTGTTTTTT.

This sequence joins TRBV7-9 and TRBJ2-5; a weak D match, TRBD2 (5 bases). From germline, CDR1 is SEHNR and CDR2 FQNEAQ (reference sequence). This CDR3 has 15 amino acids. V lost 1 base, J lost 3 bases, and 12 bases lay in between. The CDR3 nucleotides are TGTGCCAGCAGCTTAGATCGGGGTCAGAAAGAGACCCAGTACTTC. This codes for CASSLDRGQKETQYF.

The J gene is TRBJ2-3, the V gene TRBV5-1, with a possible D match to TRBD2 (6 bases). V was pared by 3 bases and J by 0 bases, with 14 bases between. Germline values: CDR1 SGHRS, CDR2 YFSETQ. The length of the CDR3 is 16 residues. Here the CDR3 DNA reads TGCGCCAGCAGCTCCCGGTATGGGGGGAGCACAGATACGCAGTATTTT. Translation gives CASSSRYGGSTDTQYF.

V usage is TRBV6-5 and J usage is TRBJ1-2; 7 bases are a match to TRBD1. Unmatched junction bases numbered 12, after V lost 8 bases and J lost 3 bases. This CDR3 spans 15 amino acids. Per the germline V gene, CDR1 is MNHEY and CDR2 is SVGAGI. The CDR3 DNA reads TGTGCCAGCGGGACGGAGGGGGCGCCCCACTATGGCTACACCTTC. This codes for CASGTEGAPHYGYTF.

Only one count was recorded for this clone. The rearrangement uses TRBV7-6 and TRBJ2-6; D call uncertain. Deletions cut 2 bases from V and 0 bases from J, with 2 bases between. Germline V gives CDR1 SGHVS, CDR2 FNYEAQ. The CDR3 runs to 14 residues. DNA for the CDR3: TGTGCCAGCAGCTTACACTCTGGGGCCAACGTCCTGACTTTC. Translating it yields CASSLHSGANVLTF.

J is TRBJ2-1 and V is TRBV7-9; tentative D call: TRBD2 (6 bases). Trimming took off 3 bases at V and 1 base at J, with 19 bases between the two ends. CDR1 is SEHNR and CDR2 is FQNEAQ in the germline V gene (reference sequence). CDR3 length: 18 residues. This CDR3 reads CASSFRVGDSQSYNEQFF. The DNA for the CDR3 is TGTGCCAGCAGCTTTCGGGTAGGGGACTCCCAATCCTACAATGAGCAGTTCTTC.

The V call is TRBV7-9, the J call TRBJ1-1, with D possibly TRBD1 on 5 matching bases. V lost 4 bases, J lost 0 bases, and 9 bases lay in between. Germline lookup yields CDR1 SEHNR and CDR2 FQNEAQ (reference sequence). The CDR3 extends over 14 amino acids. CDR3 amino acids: CASSSDTVNTEAFF. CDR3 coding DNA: TGTGCCAGCAGCTCGGACACCGTGAACACTGAAGCTTTCTTT.

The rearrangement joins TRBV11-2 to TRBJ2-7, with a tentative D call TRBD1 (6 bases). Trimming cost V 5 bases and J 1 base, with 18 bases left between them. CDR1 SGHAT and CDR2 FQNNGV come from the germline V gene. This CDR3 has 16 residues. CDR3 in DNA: TGTGCCAGCAGCAAGTTAACAGGGAAGGGGTCCTACGAGCAGTACTTC. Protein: CASSKLTGKGSYEQYF.

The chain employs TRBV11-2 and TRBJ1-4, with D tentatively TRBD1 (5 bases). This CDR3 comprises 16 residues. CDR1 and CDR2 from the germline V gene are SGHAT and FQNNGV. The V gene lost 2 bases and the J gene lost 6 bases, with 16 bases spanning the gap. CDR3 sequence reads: CASSLTFTGRDEKLFF. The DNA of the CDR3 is TGTGCCAGCAGCTTAACTTTTACAGGAAGAGATGAAAAACTGTTTTTT. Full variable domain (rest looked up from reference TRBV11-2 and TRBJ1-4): EAGVAQSPRYKIIEKRQSVAFWCNPISGHATLYWYQQILGQGPKLLIQFQNNGVVDDSQLPKDRFSAERLKGVDSTLKIQPAKLEDSAVYLCASSLTFTGRDEKLFFGSGTQLSVL.

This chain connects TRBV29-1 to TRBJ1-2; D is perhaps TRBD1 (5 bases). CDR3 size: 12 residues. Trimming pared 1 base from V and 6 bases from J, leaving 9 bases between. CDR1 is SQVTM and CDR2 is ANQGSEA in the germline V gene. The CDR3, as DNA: TGCAGCGTTGAAGGGCCAGGGCATGGCTACACCTTC. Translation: CSVEGPGHGYTF. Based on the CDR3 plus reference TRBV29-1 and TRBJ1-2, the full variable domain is SAVISQKPSRDICQRGTSLTIQCQVDSQVTMMFWYRQQPGQSLTLIATANQGSEATYESGFVIDKFPISRPNLTFSTLTVSNMSPEDSSIYLCSVEGPGHGYTFGSGTRLTVV.

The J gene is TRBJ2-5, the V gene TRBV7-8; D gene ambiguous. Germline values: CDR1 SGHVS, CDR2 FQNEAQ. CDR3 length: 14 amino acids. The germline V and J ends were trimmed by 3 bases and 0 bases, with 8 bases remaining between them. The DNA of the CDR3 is TGTGCCAGCAGCTTTACAGAGTACCAAGAGACCCAGTACTTC. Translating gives CASSFTEYQETQYF.

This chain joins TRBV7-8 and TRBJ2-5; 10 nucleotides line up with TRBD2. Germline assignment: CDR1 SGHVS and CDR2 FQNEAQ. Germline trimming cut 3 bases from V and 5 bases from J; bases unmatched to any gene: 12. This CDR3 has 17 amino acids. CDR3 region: CASSLGNLLAGVETQYF. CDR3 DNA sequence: TGTGCCAGCAGCTTGGGGAATCTTCTAGCGGGAGTTGAGACCCAGTACTTC.

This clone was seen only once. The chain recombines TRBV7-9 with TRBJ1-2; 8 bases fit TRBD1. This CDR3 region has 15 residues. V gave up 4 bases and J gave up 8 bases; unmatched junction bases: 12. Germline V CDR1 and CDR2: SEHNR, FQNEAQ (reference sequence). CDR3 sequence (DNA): TGTGCCAGCAGCTCCCTGACAGGGGACGAAGGCGGCTACACCTTC. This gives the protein CASSSLTGDEGGYTF.

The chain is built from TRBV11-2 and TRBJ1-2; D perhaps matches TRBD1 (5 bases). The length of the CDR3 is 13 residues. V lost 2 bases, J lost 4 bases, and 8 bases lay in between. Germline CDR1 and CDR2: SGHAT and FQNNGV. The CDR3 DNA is TGTGCCAGCAGCTTAAGGCAGGGCTATGGCTACACCTTC. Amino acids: CASSLRQGYGYTF.

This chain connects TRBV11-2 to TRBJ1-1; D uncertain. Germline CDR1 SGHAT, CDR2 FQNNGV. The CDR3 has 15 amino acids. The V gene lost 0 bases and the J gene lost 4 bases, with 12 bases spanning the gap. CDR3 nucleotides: TGTGCCAGCAGCTTAGATCTTCGGCCGGGCACTGAAGCTTTCTTT. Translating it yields CASSLDLRPGTEAFF.

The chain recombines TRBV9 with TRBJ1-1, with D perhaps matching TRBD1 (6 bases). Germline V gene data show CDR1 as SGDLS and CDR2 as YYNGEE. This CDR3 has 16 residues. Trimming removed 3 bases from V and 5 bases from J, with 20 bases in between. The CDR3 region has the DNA TGTGCCAGCAGCGGGCAGGGGATGGGGGAAAGGACTGAAGCTTTCTTT. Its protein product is CASSGQGMGERTEAFF.

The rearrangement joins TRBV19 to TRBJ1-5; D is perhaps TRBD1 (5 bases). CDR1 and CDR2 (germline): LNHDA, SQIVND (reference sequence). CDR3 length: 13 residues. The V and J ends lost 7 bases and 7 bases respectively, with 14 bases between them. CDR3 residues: CASNDKGWQPQHF. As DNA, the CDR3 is TGTGCCAGTAATGACAAGGGGTGGCAGCCCCAGCATTTT.

The CDR3: CASLQGGGYTF. The CDR3 nucleotides are TGTGCCAGCCTACAGGGTGGAGGCTACACCTTC. This chain links TRBV19 with TRBJ1-2; possibly TRBD1 for D (6 bases). This CDR3 region has 11 residues. V lost 9 bases and J 8 bases, leaving 13 bases between the germline ends. Germline CDR1 reads LNHDA; CDR2 reads SQIVND (reference sequence).

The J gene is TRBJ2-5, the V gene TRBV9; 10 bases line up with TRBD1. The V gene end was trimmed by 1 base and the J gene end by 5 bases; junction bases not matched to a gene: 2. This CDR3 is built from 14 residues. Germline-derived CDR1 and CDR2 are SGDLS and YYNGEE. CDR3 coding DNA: TGTGCCAGCAGCGTAAGGGACAGGGGTGAGACCCAGTACTTC. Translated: CASSVRDRGETQYF.

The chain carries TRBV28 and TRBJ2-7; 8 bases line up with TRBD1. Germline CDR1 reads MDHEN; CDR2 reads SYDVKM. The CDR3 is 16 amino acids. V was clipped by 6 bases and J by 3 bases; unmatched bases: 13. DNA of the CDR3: TGTGCCAGCAGCCCTCCCCGGAGACAGGGGTTCTACGAGCAGTACTTC. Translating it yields CASSPPRRQGFYEQYF.